Listed below are T cell receptor beta chains from one sample, sequenced in a study of T cell repertoires in cytomegalovirus infection. These receptors' targets are unknown. One entry per CDR3 protein, called by TCRdb with MiXCR from the reads. The sample records under 200,000 distinct CDR3 sequences, approximately 21% being singletons. Sequencing used CD8+ T cells from cultured PBMCs, obtained from culture after CMV antigen stimulation. Every receptor here comes from a human donor in good health (CMV status not recorded). Some clones in this sample may be carry-over from other donors' samples. The CDR3 runs from the conserved cysteine through the conserved F or W. A D gene is named only where the DNA matches it firmly. For some rows the clone size is stated as once, few or many, or as a class when expanded; others skip it.

d_gene	abundance	v_gene	j_gene	CDR3aa	CDR3nt
TRBD1	-	TRBV6-1	TRBJ1-1	CASSGQGLNTEAFF	TGTGCCAGCAGTGGACAGGGACTGAACACTGAAGCTTTCTTT
TRBD2	few	TRBV11-2	TRBJ2-3	CASSHSGGAGDTQYF	TGTGCCAGCAGCCATAGCGGGGGGGCCGGGGATACGCAGTATTTT
TRBD1	-	TRBV4-3	TRBJ2-3	CASSQDGQGVTDTQYF	TGCGCCAGCAGCCAAGATGGACAGGGGGTCACAGATACGCAGTATTTT
TRBD1	few	TRBV7-8	TRBJ1-1	CASRPGQGSTEAFF	TGTGCCAGCAGGCCGGGACAGGGATCCACTGAAGCTTTCTTT
-	few	TRBV12-3/TRBV12-4	TRBJ2-7	CASSLLLRQVSYEQYF	TGTGCCAGCAGTTTGCTTCTCCGGCAAGTATCCTACGAGCAGTACTTC
-	-	TRBV19	TRBJ1-1	CASRGQNTEAFF	TGTGCCAGTAGGGGACAGAACACTGAAGCTTTCTTT
-	-	TRBV4-3	TRBJ2-7	CASSLFAAGADEQYF	TGCGCCAGCAGCCTATTTGCGGCTGGAGCCGACGAGCAGTACTTC
-	-	TRBV12-5	TRBJ1-5	CASGQGPQPQHF	TGTGCTAGTGGACAGGGTCCTCAGCCCCAGCATTTT
-	-	TRBV15	TRBJ1-1	CATSSIEGRNTEAFF	TGTGCCACCAGCAGCATCGAAGGCAGGAACACTGAAGCTTTCTTT
-	-	TRBV4-1	TRBJ2-7	CASSLTDSYEQYF	TGCGCCAGCAGCCTGACCGATTCCTACGAGCAGTACTTC